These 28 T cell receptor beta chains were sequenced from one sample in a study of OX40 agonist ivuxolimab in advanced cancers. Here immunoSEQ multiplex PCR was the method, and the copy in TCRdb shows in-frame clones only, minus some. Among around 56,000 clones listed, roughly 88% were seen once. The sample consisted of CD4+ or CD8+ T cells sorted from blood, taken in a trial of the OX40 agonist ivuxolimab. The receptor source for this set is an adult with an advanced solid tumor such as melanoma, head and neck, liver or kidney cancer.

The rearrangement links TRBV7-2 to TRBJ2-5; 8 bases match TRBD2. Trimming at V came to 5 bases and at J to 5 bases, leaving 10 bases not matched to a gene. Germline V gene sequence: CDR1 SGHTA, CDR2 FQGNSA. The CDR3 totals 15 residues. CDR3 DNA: TGTGCCAGCAGCGCCTCAGCGGGAGTGGCTGAGACCCAGTACTTC. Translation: CASSASAGVAETQYF.

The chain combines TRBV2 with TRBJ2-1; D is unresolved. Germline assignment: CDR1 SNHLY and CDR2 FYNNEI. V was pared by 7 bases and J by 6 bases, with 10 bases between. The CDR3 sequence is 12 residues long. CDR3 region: CASMVESNEQFF. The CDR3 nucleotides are TGTGCCAGCATGGTGGAAAGCAATGAGCAGTTCTTC.

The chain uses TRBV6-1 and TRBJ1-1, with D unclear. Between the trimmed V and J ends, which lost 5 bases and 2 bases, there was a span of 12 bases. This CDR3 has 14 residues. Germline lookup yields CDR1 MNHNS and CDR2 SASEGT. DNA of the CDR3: TGTGCCAGCAGTTATACCGGGGTAAACACTGAAGCTTTCTTT. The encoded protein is CASSYTGVNTEAFF.

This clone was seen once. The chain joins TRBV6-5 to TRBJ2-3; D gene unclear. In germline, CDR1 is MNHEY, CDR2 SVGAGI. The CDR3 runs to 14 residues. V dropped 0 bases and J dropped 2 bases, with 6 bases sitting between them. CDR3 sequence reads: CASSYSRVTDTQYF. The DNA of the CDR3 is TGTGCCAGCAGTTACTCCAGAGTCACAGATACGCAGTATTTT.

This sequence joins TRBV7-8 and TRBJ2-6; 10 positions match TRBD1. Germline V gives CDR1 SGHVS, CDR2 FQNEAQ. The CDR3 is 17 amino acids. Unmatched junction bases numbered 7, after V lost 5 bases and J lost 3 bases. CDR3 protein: CASSPTTGGYGANVLTF. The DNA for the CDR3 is TGTGCCAGCAGCCCCACGACAGGGGGCTATGGGGCCAACGTCCTGACTTTC.

The DNA for the CDR3 is TGTGCCAGCAGTTTTTCTTCTTCAGAGACCCAGTACTTC. Translated, it gives CASSFSSSETQYF. The J gene is TRBJ2-5, the V gene TRBV27; D unclear. This CDR3 is built from 13 residues. V lost 3 bases and J lost 4, with 9 bases in between. The germline V gene encodes CDR1 MNHEY and CDR2 SMNVEV (reference sequence).

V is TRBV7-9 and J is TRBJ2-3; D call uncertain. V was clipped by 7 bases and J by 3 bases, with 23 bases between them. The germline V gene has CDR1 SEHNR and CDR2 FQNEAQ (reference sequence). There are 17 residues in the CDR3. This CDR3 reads CASTSSPGTLDTDTQYF. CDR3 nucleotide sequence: TGTGCCAGCACCTCGTCTCCGGGTACCCTTGATACAGATACGCAGTATTTT.

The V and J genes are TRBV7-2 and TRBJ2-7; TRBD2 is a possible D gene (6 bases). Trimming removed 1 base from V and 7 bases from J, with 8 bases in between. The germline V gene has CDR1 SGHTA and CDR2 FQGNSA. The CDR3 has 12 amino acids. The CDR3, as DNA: TGTGCCAGCAGCTTAGGCGGGGATGAGCAGTACTTC. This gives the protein CASSLGGDEQYF.

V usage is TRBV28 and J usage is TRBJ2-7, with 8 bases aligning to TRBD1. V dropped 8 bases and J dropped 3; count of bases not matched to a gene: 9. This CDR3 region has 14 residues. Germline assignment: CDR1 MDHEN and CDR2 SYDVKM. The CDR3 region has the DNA TGTGCCAGCTCCCCGGCTGGACAGGGCTACGAGCAGTACTTC. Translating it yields CASSPAGQGYEQYF.

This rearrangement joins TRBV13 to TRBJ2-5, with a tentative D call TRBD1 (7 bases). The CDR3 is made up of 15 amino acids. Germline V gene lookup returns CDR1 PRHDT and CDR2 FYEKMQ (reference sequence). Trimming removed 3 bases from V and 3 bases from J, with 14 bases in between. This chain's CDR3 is CASSLGGTDKETQYF. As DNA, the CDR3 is TGTGCCAGCAGCTTGGGCGGGACAGATAAAGAGACCCAGTACTTC.

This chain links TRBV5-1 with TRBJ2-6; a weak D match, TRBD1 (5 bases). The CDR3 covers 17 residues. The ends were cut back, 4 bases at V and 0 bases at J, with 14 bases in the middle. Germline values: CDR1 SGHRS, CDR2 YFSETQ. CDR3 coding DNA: TGCGCCAGCAGCGTGACAGCCCTTGACTCTGGGGCCAACGTCCTGACTTTC. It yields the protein CASSVTALDSGANVLTF.

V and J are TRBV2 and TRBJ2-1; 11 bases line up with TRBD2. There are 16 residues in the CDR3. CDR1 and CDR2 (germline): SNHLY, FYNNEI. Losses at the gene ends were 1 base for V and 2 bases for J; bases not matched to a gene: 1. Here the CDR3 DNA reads TGTGCCAGCAGTGAAGTAGCGGGGGGGCCCTACAATGAGCAGTTCTTC. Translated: CASSEVAGGPYNEQFF. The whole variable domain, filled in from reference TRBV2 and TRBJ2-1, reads EPEVTQTPSHQVTQMGQEVILRCVPISNHLYFYWYRQILGQKVEFLVSFYNNEISEKSEIFDDQFSVERPDGSNFTLKIRSTKLEDSAMYFCASSEVAGGPYNEQFFGPGTRLTVL.

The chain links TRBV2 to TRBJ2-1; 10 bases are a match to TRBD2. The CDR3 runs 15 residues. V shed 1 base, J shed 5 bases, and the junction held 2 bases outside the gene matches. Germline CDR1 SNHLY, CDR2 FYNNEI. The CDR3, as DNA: TGTGCCAGCAGTGAAGAGACTAGCGGGCACAATGAGCAGTTCTTC. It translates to CASSEETSGHNEQFF.

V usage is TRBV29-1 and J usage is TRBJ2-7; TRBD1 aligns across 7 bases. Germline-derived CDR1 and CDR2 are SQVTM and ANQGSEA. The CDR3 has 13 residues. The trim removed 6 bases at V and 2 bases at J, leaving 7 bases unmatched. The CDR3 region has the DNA TGCAGCGTATCCTTGACAGGGCCCTACGAGCAGTACTTC. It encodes CSVSLTGPYEQYF.

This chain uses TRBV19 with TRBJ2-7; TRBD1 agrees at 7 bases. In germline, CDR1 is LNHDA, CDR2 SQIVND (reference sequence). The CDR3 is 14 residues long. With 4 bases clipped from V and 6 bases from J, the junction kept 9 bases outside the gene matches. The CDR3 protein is CASSRQGRLAEQYF. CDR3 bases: TGTGCCAGTAGTAGACAGGGCAGGTTGGCCGAGCAGTACTTC.

The CDR3 sequence is CASRDDRGAEAFF. CDR3 DNA sequence: TGCGCCAGCAGGGACGACAGGGGCGCTGAAGCTTTCTTT. V is TRBV10-1 and J is TRBJ1-1; 8 bases agree with TRBD1. V gave up 6 bases and J gave up 6 bases; unmatched junction bases: 6. This CDR3 spans 13 amino acids. Germline lookup yields CDR1 WNHNN and CDR2 SYGVQD (reference sequence).

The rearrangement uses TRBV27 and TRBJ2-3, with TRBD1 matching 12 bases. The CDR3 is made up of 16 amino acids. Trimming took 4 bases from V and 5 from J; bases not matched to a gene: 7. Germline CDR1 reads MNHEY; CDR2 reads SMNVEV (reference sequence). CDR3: CASSSPGQGAGDTQYF. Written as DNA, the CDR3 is TGTGCCAGCAGTTCTCCGGGACAGGGGGCAGGAGATACGCAGTATTTT.

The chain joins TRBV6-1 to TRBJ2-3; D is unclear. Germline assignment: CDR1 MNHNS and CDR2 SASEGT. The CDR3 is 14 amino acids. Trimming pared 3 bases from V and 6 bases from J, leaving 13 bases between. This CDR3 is CASSDRPFHDTQYF. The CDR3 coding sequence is TGTGCCAGCAGTGACAGACCTTTCCATGATACGCAGTATTTT.

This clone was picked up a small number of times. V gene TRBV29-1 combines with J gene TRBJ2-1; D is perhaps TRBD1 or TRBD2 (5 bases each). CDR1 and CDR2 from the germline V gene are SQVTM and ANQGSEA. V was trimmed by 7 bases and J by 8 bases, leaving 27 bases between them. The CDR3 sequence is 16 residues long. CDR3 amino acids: CSAHAAGSVSFDEQFF. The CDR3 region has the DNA TGCAGCGCCCACGCAGCAGGGAGTGTGAGTTTCGATGAGCAGTTCTTC.

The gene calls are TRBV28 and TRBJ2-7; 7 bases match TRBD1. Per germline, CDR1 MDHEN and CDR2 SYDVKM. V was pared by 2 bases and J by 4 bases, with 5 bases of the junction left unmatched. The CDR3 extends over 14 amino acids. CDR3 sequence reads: CASSLRGREYEQYF. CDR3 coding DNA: TGTGCCAGCAGTTTAAGGGGGCGTGAGTACGAGCAGTACTTC.

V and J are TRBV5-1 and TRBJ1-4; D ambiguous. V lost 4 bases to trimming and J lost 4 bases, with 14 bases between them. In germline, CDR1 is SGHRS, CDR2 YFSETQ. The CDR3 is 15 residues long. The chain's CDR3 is CASSDRPSDNEKLFF. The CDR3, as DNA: TGCGCCAGCAGCGATAGACCATCCGATAATGAAAAACTGTTTTTT.

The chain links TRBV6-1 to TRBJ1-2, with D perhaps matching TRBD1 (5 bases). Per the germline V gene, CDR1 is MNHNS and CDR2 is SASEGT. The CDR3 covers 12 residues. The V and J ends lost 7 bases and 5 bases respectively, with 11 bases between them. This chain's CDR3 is CASTTGPYGYTF. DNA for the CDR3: TGTGCCAGCACCACGGGGCCTTATGGCTACACCTTC.

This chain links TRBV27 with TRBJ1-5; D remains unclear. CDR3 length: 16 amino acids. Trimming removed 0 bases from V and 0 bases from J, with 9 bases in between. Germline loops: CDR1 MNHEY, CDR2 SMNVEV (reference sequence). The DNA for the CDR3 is TGTGCCAGCAGTTTATCTTTCGAATATAGCAATCAGCCCCAGCATTTT. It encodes CASSLSFEYSNQPQHF.

In DNA form, the CDR3 reads TGTGCCAGCAGGGCCGGGACGGGGACCTACGAGCAGTACTTC. Protein product: CASRAGTGTYEQYF. The chain has TRBV5-4 and TRBJ2-7; D may match TRBD1 or TRBD2 (5 bases each). V lost 5 bases and J lost 2, with 14 bases in between. The CDR3 covers 14 residues. CDR1 SGHNT and CDR2 YYREEE come from the germline V gene (reference sequence).

The CDR3 loop reads CASSVGGTSGRDEQFF. In DNA form, the CDR3 reads TGTGCCAGCAGCGTAGGGGGGACTAGCGGGAGAGATGAGCAGTTCTTC. The chain links TRBV9 to TRBJ2-1, with 14 bases fitting TRBD2. The V gene's germline CDR1 is SGDLS and CDR2 YYNGEE. This CDR3 spans 16 amino acids. The junction had 4 bases not matched to a gene; V was cut back by 0 bases and J by 8 bases.

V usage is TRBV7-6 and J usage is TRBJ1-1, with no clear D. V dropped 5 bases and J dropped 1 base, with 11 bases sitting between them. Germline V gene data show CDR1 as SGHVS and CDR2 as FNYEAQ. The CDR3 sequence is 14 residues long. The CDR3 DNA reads TGTGCCAGCAGCCTAGACACTACGAACACTGAAGCTTTCTTT. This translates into CASSLDTTNTEAFF.

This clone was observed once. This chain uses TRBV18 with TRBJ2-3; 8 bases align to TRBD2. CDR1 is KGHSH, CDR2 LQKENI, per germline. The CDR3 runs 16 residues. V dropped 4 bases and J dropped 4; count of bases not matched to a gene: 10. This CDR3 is CASSLTAGGGPDTQYF. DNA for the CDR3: TGTGCCAGCTCACTCACGGCGGGAGGAGGCCCAGATACGCAGTATTTT.

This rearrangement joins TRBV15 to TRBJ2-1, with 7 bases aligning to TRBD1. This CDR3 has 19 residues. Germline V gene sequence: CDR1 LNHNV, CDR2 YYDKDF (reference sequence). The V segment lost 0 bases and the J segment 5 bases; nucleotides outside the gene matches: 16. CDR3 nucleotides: TGTGCCACCAGCAGAGATCTAATGAGGCCAGGGGGAAGGCACAATGAGCAGTTCTTC. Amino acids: CATSRDLMRPGGRHNEQFF.